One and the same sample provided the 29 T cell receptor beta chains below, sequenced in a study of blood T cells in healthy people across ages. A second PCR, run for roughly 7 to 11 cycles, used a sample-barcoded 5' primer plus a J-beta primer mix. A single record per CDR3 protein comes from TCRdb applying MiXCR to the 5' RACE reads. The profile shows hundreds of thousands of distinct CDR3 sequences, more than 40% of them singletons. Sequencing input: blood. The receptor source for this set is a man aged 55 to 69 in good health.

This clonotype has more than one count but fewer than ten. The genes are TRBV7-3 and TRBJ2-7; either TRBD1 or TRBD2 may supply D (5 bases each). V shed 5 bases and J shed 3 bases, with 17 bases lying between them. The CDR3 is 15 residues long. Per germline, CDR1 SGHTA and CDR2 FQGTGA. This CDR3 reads CASSLTPGPNYEQYF. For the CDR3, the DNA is TGTGCCAGCAGCCTCACCCCGGGACCAAACTACGAGCAGTACTTC.

The CDR3 here is CASSPDTNYEQFF. CDR3 DNA sequence: TGTGCCAGCAGTCCTGACACCAACTACGAGCAGTTCTTC. This chain uses TRBV2 with TRBJ2-1; no clear D gene. CDR1 and CDR2 (germline): SNHLY, FYNNEI. V was trimmed by 5 bases and J by 10 bases, leaving 15 bases between them. The CDR3 has 13 amino acids.

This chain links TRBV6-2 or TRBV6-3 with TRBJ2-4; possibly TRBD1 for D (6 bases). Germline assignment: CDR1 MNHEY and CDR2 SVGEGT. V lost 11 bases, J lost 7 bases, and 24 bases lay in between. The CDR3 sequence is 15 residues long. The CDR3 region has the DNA TGTGCCTGCAAGTTGGATGGGGGCGGCGAGAACATTCAGTACTTC. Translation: CACKLDGGGENIQYF.

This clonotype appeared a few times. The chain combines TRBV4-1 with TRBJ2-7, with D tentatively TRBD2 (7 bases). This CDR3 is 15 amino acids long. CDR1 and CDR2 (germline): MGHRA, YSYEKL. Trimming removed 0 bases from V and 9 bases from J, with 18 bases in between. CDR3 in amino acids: CASSQDSGGASRQYF. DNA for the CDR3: TGCGCCAGCAGCCAAGATTCGGGGGGCGCATCCCGGCAGTACTTC.

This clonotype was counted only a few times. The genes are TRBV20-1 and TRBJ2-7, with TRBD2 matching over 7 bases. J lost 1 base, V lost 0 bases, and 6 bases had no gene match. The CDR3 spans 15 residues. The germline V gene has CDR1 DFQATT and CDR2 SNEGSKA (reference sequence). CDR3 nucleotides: TGCAGTGCTAGAGATTGGGCGCGGGGGTCCTACGAGCAGTACTTC. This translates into CSARDWARGSYEQYF.

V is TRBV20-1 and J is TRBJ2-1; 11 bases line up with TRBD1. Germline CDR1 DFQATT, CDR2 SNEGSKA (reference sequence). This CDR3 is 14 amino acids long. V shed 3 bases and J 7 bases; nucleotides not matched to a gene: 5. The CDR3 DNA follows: TGCAGTGCTAGGGTGGACAGGGGGCGGAATGAGCAGTTCTTC. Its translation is CSARVDRGRNEQFF.

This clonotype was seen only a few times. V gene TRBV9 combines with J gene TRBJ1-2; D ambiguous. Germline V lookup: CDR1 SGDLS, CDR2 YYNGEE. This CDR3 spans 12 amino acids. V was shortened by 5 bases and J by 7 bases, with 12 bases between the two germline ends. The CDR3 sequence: CASRSGVSGYTF. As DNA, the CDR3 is TGTGCCAGCAGGTCGGGAGTCTCTGGCTACACCTTC.

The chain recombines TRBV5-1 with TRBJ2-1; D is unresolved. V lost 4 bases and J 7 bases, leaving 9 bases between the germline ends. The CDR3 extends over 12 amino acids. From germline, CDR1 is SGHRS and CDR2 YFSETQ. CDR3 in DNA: TGCGCCAGCAGCCCGGTTAGGAATGAGCAGTTCTTC. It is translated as CASSPVRNEQFF. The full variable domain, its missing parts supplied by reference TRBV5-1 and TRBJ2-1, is KAGVTQTPRYLIKTRGQQVTLSCSPISGHRSVSWYQQTPGQGLQFLFEYFSETQRNKGNFPGRFSGRQFSNSRSEMNVSTLELGDSALYLCASSPVRNEQFFGPGTRLTVL.

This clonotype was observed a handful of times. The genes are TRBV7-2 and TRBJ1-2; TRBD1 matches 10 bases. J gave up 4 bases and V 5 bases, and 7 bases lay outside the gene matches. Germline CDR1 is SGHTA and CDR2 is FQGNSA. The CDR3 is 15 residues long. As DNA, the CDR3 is TGTGCCAGCAGCCCCCGGACAGGGGGAGGCTATGGCTACACCTTC. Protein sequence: CASSPRTGGGYGYTF.

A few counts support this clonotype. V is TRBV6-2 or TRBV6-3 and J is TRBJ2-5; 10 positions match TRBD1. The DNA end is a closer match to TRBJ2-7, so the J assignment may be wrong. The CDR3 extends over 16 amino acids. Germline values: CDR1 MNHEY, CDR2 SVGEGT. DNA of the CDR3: TGTGCCAGCAGTTACTCTAGGACAGGGGGATTCAACGAGCAGTACTTC. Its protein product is CASSYSRTGGFNEQYF.

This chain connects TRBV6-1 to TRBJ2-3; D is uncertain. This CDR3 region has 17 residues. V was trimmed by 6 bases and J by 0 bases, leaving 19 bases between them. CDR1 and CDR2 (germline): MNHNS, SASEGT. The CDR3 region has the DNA TGTGCCAGCAGCATACCCCCGGGCGGATCTAGCACAGATACGCAGTATTTT. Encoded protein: CASSIPPGGSSTDTQYF.

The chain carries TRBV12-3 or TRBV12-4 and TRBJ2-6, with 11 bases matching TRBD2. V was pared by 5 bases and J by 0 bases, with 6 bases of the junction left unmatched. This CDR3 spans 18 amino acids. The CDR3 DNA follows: TGTGCCAGCAGTGCCGGACTAGCGGGTCCCTCTGGGGCCAACGTCCTGACTTTC. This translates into CASSAGLAGPSGANVLTF.

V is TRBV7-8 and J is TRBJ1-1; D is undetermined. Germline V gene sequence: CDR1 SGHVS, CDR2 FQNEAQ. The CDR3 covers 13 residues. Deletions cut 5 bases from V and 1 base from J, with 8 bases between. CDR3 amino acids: CASSAPPNTEAFF. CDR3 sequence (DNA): TGTGCCAGCAGCGCGCCCCCGAACACTGAAGCTTTCTTT.

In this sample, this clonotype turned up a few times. CDR3 amino acids: CASSALTGSYNEQFF. The CDR3 nucleotides are TGTGCCAGCAGCGCCTTAACAGGGTCCTACAATGAGCAGTTCTTC. V and J are TRBV7-2 and TRBJ2-1, with D maybe TRBD1 (6 bases). V lost 5 bases and J 1 base, leaving 12 bases between the germline ends. Germline V gene lookup returns CDR1 SGHTA and CDR2 FQGNSA. CDR3 length equals 15 residues.

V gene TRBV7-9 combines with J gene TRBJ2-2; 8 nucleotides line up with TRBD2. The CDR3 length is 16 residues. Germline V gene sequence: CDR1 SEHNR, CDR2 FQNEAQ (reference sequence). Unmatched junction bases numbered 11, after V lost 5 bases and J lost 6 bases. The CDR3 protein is CASSPRGSGVSGELFF. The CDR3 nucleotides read TGTGCCAGCAGCCCCCGTGGTAGCGGGGTCTCCGGGGAGCTGTTTTTT.

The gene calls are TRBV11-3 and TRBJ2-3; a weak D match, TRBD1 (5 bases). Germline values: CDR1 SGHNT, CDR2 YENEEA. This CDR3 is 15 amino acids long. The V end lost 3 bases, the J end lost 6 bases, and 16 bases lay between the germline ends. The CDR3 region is CASSFIQGERDTQYF. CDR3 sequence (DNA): TGTGCCAGCAGCTTTATCCAGGGCGAACGGGATACGCAGTATTTT. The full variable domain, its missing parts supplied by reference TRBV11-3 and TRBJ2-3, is EAGVVQSPRYKIIEKKQPVAFWCNPISGHNTLYWYLQNLGQGPELLIRYENEEAVDDSQLPKDRFSAERLKGVDSTLKIQPAELGDSAVYLCASSFIQGERDTQYFGPGTRLTVL.

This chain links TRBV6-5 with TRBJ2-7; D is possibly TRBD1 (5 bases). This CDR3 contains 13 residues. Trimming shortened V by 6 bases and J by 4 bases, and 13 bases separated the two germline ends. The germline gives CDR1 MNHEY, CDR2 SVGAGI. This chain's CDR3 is CASRGPVVYEQYF. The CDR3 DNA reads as TGTGCCAGCAGGGGGCCCGTGGTGTACGAGCAGTACTTC.

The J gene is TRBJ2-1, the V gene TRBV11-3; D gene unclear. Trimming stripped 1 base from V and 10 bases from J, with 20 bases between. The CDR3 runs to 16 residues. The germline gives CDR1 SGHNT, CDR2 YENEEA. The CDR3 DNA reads TGTGCCAGCAGCTTAGGAAGTGGGCGCCTATTAGGCGAGCAGTTCTTC. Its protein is CASSLGSGRLLGEQFF.

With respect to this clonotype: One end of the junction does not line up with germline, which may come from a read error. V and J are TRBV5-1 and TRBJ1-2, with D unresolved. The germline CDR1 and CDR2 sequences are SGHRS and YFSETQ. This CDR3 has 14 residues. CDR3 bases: TGCGCCAGCAGCTTGGCTAGGGCCGAGTATGGCCACACCTTC. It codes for CASSLARAEYGHTF.

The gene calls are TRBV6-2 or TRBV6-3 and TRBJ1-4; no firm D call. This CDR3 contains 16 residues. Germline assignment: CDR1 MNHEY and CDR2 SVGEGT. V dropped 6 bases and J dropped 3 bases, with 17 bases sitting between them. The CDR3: CASRWARGRANEKLFF. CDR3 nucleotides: TGTGCCAGCAGGTGGGCGAGAGGACGGGCTAATGAAAAACTGTTTTTT.

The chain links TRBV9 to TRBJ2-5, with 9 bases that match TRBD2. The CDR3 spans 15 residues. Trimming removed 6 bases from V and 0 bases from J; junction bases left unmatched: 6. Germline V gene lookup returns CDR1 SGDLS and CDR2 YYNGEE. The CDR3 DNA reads TGTGCCAGCACCGCCGGACTAGCGAACCAAGAGACCCAGTACTTC. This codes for CASTAGLANQETQYF.

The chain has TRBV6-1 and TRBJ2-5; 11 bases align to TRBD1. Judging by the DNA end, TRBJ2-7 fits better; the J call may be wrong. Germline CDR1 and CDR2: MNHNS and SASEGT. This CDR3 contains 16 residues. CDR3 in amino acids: CASSERTGGVRYEQYF. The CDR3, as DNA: TGTGCCAGCAGTGAAAGGACAGGGGGCGTAAGGTACGAGCAGTACTTC.

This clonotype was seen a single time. CDR3 nucleotides: TGCGCCAGCAGCCAAGACCCTGCGACCTACAATGAGCAGTACTTC. Translating it yields CASSQDPATYNEQYF. The chain joins TRBV4-1 to TRBJ2-1; no firm D call. The J call is doubtful: the DNA matches TRBJ2-7 better. Per the germline V gene, CDR1 is MGHRA and CDR2 is YSYEKL. The CDR3 is 15 amino acids.

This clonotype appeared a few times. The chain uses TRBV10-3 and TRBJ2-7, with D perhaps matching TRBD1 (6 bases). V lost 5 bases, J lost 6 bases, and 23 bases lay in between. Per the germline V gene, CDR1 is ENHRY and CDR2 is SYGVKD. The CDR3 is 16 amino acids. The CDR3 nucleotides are TGTGCCATCAGTTTCAGACCGGGACATCAGGACTTCGAGCAGTACTTC. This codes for CAISFRPGHQDFEQYF.

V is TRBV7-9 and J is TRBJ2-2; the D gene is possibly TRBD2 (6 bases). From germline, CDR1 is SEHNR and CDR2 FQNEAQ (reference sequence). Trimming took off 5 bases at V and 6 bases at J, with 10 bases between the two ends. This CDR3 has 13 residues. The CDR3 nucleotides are TGTGCCAGCAGCCCGGAGGGCGCCGGGGAGCTGTTTTTT. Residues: CASSPEGAGELFF.

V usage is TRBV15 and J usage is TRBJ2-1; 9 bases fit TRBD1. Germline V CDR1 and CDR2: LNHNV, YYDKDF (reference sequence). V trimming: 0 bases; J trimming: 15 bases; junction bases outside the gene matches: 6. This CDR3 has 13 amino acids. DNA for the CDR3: TGTGCCACCAGCAGAGAACAGGGGGCCTCTCTGTTCTTC. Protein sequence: CATSREQGASLFF.

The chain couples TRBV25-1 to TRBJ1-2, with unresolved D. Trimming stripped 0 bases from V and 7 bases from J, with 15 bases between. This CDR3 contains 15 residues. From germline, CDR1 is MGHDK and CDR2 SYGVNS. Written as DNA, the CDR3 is TGTGCCAGCAGTGAATATGGGTCCAGCACTGGTGGCTACACCTTC. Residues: CASSEYGSSTGGYTF.

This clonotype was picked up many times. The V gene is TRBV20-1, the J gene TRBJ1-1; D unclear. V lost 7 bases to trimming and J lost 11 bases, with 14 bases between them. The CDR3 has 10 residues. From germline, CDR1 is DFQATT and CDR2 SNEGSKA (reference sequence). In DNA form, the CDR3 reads TGCAGTGTCAGAAGTGGAAGGGCTTTCTTT. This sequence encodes CSVRSGRAFF.

The CDR3 region is CASSLAASTSTDTQYF. The CDR3 DNA follows: TGCGCCAGCAGCTTGGCTGCCTCGACTAGCACAGATACGCAGTATTTT. The genes are TRBV5-1 and TRBJ2-3; D gene unclear. CDR1 SGHRS and CDR2 YFSETQ come from the germline V gene. This CDR3 has 16 amino acids. V was cut by 0 bases and J by 0 bases, with 11 bases left in between.